This entry features one T cell receptor beta chain sequence. This clone's antigen is unknown. No much larger clonotype is one base removed from it; base qualities were not supplied. During the collection period, no immune events, such as infections, were documented for the healthy donors. To calibrate time-dependent variance in a beta-binomial model of T-cell clone differential abundance, blood repertoires from healthy donors were used as a training cohort. The training cohort comprised about ten healthy donors, 3 female and 7 male. The donors were between roughly 25 and 70 years old, with an average age of approximately 47 years. Whole blood, obtained from a commercial supplier, was collected from each healthy donor at three time points spaced about 2 weeks apart. Genomic DNA was extracted from unsorted whole blood for immunosequencing. The immunoSEQ Assay, which relies on bias-controlled multiplex PCR amplification of genomic DNA, was used to profile TCRbeta CDR3 regions. In the paper's pipeline: To quantify the absolute abundance of each unique TCRbeta CDR3 region, the sequences were collapsed and filtered. Two models were used to test differential abundance: a binomial model (Fisher-equivalent) and a beta-binomial model that adds time-dependent variance fitted from healthy donors. Any clone with fewer than 5 combined templates was excluded, and a clone was called differentially abundant if its Benjamini-Hochberg FDR was below 0.01. The form v = (b*log(k)+a)^2 was used to model beta-binomial variance as a function of total template count across the two samples. TCRdb obtained this table from immuneACCESS and retained in-frame rearrangements with V and J assigned. These tables miss some clones; where compared with another copy, unresolved V genes account for less than half of the shortfall, and the remainder is unexplained. Clone size and the V and J calls come from that table; the DNA yielded D and trimming. For this sample the table gives some 120,000 clones, of which around four fifths were detected only once. Less than 4% of the sample is taken by the ten largest.

The data were taken from a study of identifying expanded T cells in peripheral blood (dated by TCRdb to about 2019). Turning to the overall study: Four technical replicates, made by sequencing separate aliquots from the same pool of genomic DNA, were compared pairwise.

V loses 6 bases, J loses 6 bases, and the germline ends lie 15 bases apart. The CDR3 spans 14 residues, from the cysteine through the phenylalanine. Left in the record is the CDR3 DNA by itself, 42 bases read in frame from the first base. In the germline V gene (reference sequence), CDR1 corresponds to LNHDA and CDR2 to SQIVND. Results and caveats for the whole study, not just this receptor: Variance in clone template counts between two-week samples significantly increased with total template count across all healthy donors. It was expected by the authors that biological variance in healthy repertoires might increase further over much longer intervals, such as months to years. The binomial model flagged approximately 1.2 differentially abundant clones between technical replicates, compared with about 17 over roughly 2 weeks and approximately 19 over four weeks. Across all healthy-donor time intervals, the beta-binomial model significantly cut both the number of clones called differentially abundant and the false-positive rate.

The sequence links TRBV19 to TRBJ1-3, with the D gene not confidently named. Material: blood. The sequence was obtained from a person between 18 and 75 years old in good health. Here the CDR3 is given as CASSDVEGENTIYF. The DNA sequence is given as TGTGCCAGTAGCGATGTGGAGGGAGAAAACACCATATATTTT.